This record looks at one T cell receptor beta chain sequence and its context. Its antigen specificity is not known. No base-level quality is on record; no much larger clone is a single base apart. TCRbeta CDR3 regions were amplified from genomic DNA using the immunoSEQ Assay, a bias-controlled multiplex PCR. From the authors' description of their analysis: The number of nucleated cells in each sample was estimated from the amplification of reference gene primers within the assay. Sequence reads were collapsed and filtered to measure the absolute abundance of every unique TCRbeta CDR3 rearrangement. For each sample, productive Simpson clonality was calculated as the square root of Simpson's diversity index across productive rearrangements. TCRdb obtained this table from immuneACCESS and retained in-frame rearrangements with V and J assigned. These tables miss some clones; where compared with another copy, unresolved V genes account for less than half of the shortfall, and the remainder is unexplained. V and J calls plus clone size are reproduced from that table; the DNA served to infer D and trimming. The sample includes 190,000 or so clones, with around 85% observed a single time. Together, the top ten hold roughly a sixth of the sample.

The CDR3 has 16 amino acids, counting the end cysteine and phenylalanine. The retained sequence is limited to the CDR3, 48 bases, with the frame set at the first base. V is pared back by 0 bases and J by 8 bases, with 15 bases lying between the germline termini. The germline V gene specifies SGDLS as CDR1 and YYNGEE as CDR2. This sample was taken from a study of blood T cell repertoires in COVID-19 (TCRdb year 2020). Notes on the research overall: Samples from collaborators originated in the United States, Italy and Spain and spanned both the acute and convalescent phases of COVID-19. The material from the prospective study consisted of cDNA or gDNA derived from T cells, B-cell-depleted T cells, or PBMCs. Where HLA class I and class II types were available, the types were taken from metadata supplied by the sample provider, not from assay-based typing. The repertoires were made available in a free public database intended to serve as a resource for research on the immune response to SARS-CoV-2. Samples were obtained from the ongoing ImmuneRACE study (first 160 participants) and from about 1,300 subjects provided by 6 global collaborators. Nearly every sample came with metadata listing a de-identified subject ID, COVID-19 status, age in years and sex. Deeply sampled blood TCRbeta repertoires from subjects exposed to, actively infected with, or recovered from COVID-19 were included in the dataset. Points the paper makes about the study in general: The amount of clinical and demographic metadata varied by source and participant and was provided uncurated.

Participants in the prospective study were aged roughly 18 to 89 years, lived in about two dozen United States geographic areas, and enrolled through a virtual design. In the prospective study, cohorts were assigned on the basis of participant-reported clinical history obtained from a screening survey and a study questionnaire. For ImmuneRACE Cohort 3, a participant was defined as recovered based on two consecutive negative NP/OP PCR tests, clearance by a healthcare professional, or resolution of symptoms. Each participant in the prospective study had whole blood, serum and a nasopharyngeal or oropharyngeal swab collected by mobile phlebotomists. Additional blood draws and questionnaires over an approximately two-month period could optionally be provided by prospective study participants. Blood samples from the prospective study were shipped frozen or at room temperature prior to DNA extraction.

Specimen: PBMCs or T cells enriched from blood (not recorded which). The sequence was collected from a man in his forties or fifties who had recovered from COVID-19. Recombination connected TRBV9 to TRBJ1-6, with no confident D gene call. The DNA sequence reads TGTGCCAGCAGCGTAGGGTTAGTGAACGGTCATTCACCCCTCCACTTT. Translated, it reads CASSVGLVNGHSPLHF.